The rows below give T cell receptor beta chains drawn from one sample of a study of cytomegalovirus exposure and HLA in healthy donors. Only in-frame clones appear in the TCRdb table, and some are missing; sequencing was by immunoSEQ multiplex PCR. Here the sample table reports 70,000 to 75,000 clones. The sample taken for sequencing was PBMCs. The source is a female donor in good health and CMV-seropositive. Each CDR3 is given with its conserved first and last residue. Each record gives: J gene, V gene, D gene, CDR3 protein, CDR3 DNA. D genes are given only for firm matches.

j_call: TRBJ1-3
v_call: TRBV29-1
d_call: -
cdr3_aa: CSVRTLSGNTIYF
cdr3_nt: TGCAGCGTCAGGACACTCTCTGGAAACACCATATATTTT

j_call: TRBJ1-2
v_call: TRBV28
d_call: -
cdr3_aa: CASSPRGYGYTF
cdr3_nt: TGTGCCAGCAGTCCACGGGGTTATGGCTACACCTTC

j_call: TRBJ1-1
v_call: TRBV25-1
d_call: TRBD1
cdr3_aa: CASSADRGKNTEAFF
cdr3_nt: TGTGCCAGCAGTGCAGACAGGGGGAAGAACACTGAAGCTTTCTTT

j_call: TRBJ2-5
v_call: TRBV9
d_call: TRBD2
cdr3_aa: CASSAALSGEGGETQYF
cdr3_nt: TGTGCCAGCAGCGCCGCCCTTAGCGGGGAAGGTGGTGAGACCCAGTACTTC

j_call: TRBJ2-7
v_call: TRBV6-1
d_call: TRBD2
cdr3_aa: CASKEIAGGPHEQYF
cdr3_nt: TGTGCCAGCAAGGAGATAGCGGGAGGGCCCCACGAGCAGTACTTC

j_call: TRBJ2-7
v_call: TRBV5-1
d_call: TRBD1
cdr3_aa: CASSPDRDYEQYF
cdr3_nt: TGCGCCAGCAGCCCGGACAGGGACTACGAGCAGTACTTC

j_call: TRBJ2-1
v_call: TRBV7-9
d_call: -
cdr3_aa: CASSGGSMDEQFF
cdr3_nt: TGTGCCAGCAGTGGAGGGAGTATGGATGAGCAGTTCTTC

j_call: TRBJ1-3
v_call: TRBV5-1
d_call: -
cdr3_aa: CASSLDEKPGNTIYF
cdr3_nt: TGCGCCAGCAGCTTGGACGAGAAACCTGGAAACACCATATATTTT

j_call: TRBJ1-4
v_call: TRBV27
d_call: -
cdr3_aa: CASRKGRGAEKLFF
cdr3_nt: TGTGCCAGCAGAAAAGGGAGGGGGGCCGAAAAACTGTTTTTT

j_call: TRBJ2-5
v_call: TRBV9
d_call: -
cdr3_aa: CASSVAVLDGETQYF
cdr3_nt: TGTGCCAGCAGCGTAGCTGTTCTAGATGGAGAGACCCAGTACTTC

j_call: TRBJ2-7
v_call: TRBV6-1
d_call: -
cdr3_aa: CASWGDEQYF
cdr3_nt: TGTGCAAGCTGGGGGGACGAGCAGTACTTC

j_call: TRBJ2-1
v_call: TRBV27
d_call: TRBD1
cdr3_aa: CASSLLINAGQGWGNEQFF
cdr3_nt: TGTGCCAGCAGTTTATTGATCAATGCGGGACAGGGGTGGGGCAATGAGCAGTTCTTC

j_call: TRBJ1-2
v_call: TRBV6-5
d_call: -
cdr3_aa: CASSNRQAYNYGYTF
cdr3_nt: TGTGCCAGCAGTAACCGACAGGCCTATAACTATGGCTACACCTTC

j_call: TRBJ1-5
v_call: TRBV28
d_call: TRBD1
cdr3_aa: CASSGDRETQPQHF
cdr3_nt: TGTGCCAGCAGTGGGGACAGGGAGACTCAGCCCCAGCATTTT

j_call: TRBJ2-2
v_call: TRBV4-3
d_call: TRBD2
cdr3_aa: CASSRNSGGAGGTGELFF
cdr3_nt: TGCGCCAGCAGCCGGAATAGCGGGGGGGCTGGAGGTACCGGGGAGCTGTTTTTT

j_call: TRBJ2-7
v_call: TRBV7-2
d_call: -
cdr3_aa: CASSLALGGPSYEQYF
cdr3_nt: TGTGCCAGCAGCTTAGCGTTGGGGGGGCCCTCCTACGAGCAGTACTTC

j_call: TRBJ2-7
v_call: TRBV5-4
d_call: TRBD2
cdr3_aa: CASSVTSGYEQYF
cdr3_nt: TGTGCCAGCAGCGTTACTAGCGGCTACGAGCAGTACTTC

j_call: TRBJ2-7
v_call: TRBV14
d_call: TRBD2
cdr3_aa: CASSPRELRGYEQYF
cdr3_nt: TGTGCCAGCAGCCCCCGGGAGTTGCGGGGGTACGAGCAGTACTTC

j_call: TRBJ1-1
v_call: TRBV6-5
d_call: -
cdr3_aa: CASSKLDWVNTEAFF
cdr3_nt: TGTGCCAGCAGCAAACTAGATTGGGTGAACACTGAAGCTTTCTTT

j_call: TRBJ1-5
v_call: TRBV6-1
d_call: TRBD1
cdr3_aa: CASSETGSNQPQHF
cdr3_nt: TGTGCCAGCAGTGAGACAGGGAGCAATCAGCCCCAGCATTTT

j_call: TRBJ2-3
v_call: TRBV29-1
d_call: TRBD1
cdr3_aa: CSASGQGTDTQYF
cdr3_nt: TGCAGCGCATCCGGACAGGGGACAGATACGCAGTATTTT

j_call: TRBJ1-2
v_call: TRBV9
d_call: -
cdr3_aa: CASSEGSSNYGYTF
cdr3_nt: TGTGCCAGCAGCGAGGGGTCTAGTAACTATGGCTACACCTTC

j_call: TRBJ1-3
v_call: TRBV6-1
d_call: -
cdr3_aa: CASRTSSGNTIYF
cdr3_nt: TGTGCCAGCCGAACGAGCTCTGGAAACACCATATATTTT

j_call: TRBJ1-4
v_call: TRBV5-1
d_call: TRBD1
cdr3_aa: CASSLGQGTNEKLFF
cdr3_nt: TGCGCCAGCAGCTTGGGACAGGGCACTAATGAAAAACTGTTTTTT

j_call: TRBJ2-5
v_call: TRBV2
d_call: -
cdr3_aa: CASMGSGGPQENQYF
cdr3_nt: TGTGCCAGCATGGGCAGCGGTGGTCCTCAAGAGAACCAGTACTTC

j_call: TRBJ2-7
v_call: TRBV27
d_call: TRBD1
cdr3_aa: CASSRTPDRASYEQYF
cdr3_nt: TGTGCCAGCAGCCGTACCCCGGACAGGGCCTCCTACGAGCAGTACTTC

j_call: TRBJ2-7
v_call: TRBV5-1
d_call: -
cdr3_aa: CASRQGSYEQYF
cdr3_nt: TGCGCCAGCAGACAGGGCTCCTACGAGCAGTACTTC

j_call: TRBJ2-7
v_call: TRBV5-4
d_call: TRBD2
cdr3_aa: CASSPGGGWLRPHEQYF
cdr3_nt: TGTGCCAGCAGCCCGGGAGGGGGTTGGCTACGGCCCCACGAGCAGTACTTC

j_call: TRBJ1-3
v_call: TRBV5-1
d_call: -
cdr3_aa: CASSLGAGLGGTIYF
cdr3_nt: TGCGCCAGCAGCTTGGGGGCAGGCCTCGGGGGCACCATATATTTT

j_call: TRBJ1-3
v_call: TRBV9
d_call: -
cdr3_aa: CASSVETYGNTIYF
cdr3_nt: TGTGCCAGCAGCGTAGAGACATATGGAAACACCATATATTTT

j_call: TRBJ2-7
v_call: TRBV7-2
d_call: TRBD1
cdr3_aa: CASSGGQGGYEQYF
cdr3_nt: TGTGCCAGCAGCGGGGGACAGGGGGGATACGAGCAGTACTTC

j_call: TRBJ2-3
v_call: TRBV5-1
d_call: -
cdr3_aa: CASSWREGGTDTQYF
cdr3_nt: TGCGCCAGCAGCTGGCGGGAAGGTGGCACAGATACGCAGTATTTT

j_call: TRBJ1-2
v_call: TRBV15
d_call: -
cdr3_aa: CATSRVGGDGYAF
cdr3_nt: TGTGCCACCAGCAGAGTAGGGGGAGATGGCTACGCCTTC

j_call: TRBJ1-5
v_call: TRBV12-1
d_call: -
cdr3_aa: CASSLRDSKNQPQHF
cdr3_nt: TGTGCCAGCAGCCTCCGGGACAGCAAAAATCAGCCCCAGCATTTT

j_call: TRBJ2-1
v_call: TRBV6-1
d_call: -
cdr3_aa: CASSEGPQYNEQFF
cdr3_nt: TGTGCCAGCAGTGAGGGGCCTCAATACAATGAGCAGTTCTTC

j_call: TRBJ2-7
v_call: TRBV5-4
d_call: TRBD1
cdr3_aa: CASSRRDSTYEQYF
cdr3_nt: TGTGCCAGCAGCAGAAGGGACAGCACCTACGAGCAGTACTTC

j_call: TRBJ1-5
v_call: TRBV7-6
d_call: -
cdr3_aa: CASSWESNQPQHF
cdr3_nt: TGTGCCAGCAGCTGGGAGAGCAATCAGCCCCAGCATTTT

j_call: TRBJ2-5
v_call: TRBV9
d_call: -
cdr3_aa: CASSVAALSIETQYF
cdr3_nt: TGTGCCAGCAGCGTAGCTGCACTTTCCATTGAGACCCAGTACTTC

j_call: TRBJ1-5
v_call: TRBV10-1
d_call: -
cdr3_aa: CASRDGETQPQHF
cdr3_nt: TGCGCCAGCAGGGATGGGGAGACGCAGCCCCAGCATTTT

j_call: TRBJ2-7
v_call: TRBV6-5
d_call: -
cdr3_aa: CASSYSGSTYEQYF
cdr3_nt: TGTGCCAGCAGTTATAGCGGATCCACCTACGAGCAGTACTTC

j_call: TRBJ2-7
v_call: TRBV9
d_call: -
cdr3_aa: CASSVAGGPGYEQYF
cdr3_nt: TGTGCCAGCAGCGTAGCCGGGGGGCCCGGGTACGAGCAGTACTTC

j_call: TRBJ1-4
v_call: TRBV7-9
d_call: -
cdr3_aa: CASSFGEKLFF
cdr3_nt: TGTGCCAGCAGCTTCGGTGAAAAACTGTTTTTT

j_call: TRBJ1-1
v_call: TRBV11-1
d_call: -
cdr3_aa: CASRTDTNTEAFF
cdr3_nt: TGTGCCAGCAGAACGGACACGAACACTGAAGCTTTCTTT

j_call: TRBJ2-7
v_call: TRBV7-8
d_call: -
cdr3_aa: CASSLVGSGSYEQYF
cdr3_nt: TGTGCCAGCAGCTTAGTGGGTTCGGGCTCCTACGAGCAGTACTTC

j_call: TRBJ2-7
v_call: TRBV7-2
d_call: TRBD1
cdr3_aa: CASSPGTGLAYEQYF
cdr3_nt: TGTGCCAGCAGCCCCGGGACAGGCCTTGCCTACGAGCAGTACTTC

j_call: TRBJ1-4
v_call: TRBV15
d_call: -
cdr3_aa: CATSRDGQVNEKLFF
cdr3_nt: TGTGCCACCAGCAGAGATGGGCAGGTTAATGAAAAACTGTTTTTT

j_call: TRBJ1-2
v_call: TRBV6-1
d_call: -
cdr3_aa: CASRDQGNYGYTF
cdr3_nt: TGTGCCAGCAGAGATCAGGGAAACTATGGCTACACCTTC

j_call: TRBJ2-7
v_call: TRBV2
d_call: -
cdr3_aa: CASSSRGYSSYEQYF
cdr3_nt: TGTGCCAGTTCCTCTAGGGGTTATAGCTCCTACGAGCAGTACTTC